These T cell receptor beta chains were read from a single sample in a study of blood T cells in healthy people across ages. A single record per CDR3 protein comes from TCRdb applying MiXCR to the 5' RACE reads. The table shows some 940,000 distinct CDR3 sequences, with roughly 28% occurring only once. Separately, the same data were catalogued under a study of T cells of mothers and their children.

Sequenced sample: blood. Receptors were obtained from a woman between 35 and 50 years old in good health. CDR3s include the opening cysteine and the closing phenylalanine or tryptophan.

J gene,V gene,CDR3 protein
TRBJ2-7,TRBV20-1,CSARFLDQAPYEQYF
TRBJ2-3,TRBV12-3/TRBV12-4,CASIGLAGTDTQYF
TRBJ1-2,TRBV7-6,CASSFAFNYGYTF
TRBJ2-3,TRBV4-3,CASSQDSGPSTDTQYF
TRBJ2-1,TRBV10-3,CAISGGSGGLSYSEQFF
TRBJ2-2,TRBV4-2,CASSQDGPGELFF
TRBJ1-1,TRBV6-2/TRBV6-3,CASITDRVPEAFF
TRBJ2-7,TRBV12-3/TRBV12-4,CASSLGTRSYEQYF
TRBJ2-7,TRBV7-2,CASSSRGTYEQYF
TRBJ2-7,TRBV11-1,CASSFSTVSYEQYF
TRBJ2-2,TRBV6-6,CASSLNFRANTGELFF
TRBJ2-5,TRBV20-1,CSAKSGLAGGHEQYF
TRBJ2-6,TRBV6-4,CASSETGESGANVLTF
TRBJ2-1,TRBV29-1,CSVEIWPRQFF
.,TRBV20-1,CSARDPRGDIQETQYF
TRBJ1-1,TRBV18,CASSPQEGRHTEAFF
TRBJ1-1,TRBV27,CASSFEDTEAFF
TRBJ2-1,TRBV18,CASSPRGTGEQFF
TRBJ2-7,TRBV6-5,CASSYYLTLRDAYEQYF
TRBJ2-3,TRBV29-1,CSVNGQSGDTQYF
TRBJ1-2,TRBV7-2,CASSLSPGSHGYTF
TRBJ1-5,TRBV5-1,CASSLGGQDNQPQHF
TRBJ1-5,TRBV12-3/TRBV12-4,CASSFGTGTGDQLQHF
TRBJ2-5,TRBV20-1,CSARAGGGHNEQYF
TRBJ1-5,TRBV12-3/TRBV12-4,CASSYTGMGNQPQHF
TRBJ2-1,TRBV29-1,CSVVRLASWNEQFF
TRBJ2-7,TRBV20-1,CSATLSGNEQYF
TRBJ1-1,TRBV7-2,CASSFGQGWSTEAFF
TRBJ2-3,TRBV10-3,CAISPLAGTNTDTQYF
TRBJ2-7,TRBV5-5,CAGSLLSRTYEQYF
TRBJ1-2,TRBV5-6,CASNLGLGTNYGYTF
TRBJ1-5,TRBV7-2,CASISGTGGINQPQHF
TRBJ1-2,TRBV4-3,CASSQGPIYGYTF
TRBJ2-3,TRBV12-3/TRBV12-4,CASRTGLGTDTQYF
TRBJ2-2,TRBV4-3,CASSQDSGNTGELFF
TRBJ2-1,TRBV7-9,CASLGGGGLNNEQFF
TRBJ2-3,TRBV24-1,CATSDSSGRYDTQYF
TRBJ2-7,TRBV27,CASSLAGGASYEQYF
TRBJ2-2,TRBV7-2,CASSLQKGIGTGELFF
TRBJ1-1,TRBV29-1,CSVAPGGTETFF
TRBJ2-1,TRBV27,CASSATGGVNEQFF
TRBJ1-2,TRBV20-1,CSARRQRSKGLNDGYTF